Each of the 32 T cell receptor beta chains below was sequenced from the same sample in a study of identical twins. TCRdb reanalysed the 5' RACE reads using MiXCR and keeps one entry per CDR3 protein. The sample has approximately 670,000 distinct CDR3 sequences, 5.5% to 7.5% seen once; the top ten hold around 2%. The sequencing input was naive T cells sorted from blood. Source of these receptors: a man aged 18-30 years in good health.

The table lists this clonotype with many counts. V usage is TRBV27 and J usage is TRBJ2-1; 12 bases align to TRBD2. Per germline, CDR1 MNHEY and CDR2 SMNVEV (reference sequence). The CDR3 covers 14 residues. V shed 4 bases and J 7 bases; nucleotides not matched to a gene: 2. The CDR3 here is CASSSGTSGNEQFF. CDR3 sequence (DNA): TGTGCCAGCAGTTCAGGGACTAGCGGGAATGAGCAGTTCTTC.

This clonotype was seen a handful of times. CDR3 nucleotides: TGTGCCAGCGGGGGGGGGGAACAGGGGGCCTATTTGGATCAGCCCCAGCATTTT. This codes for CASGGGEQGAYLDQPQHF. The chain links TRBV6-1 to TRBJ1-5; 9 nucleotides line up with TRBD1. V shed 8 bases and J 5 bases; nucleotides not matched to a gene: 19. Germline CDR1 reads MNHNS; CDR2 reads SASEGT. The CDR3 has 18 amino acids.

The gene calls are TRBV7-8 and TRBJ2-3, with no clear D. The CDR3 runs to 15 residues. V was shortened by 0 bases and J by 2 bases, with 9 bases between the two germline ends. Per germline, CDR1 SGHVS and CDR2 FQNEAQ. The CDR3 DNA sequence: TGTGCCAGCAGCTTAGCGCCCCGGGCCACAGATACGCAGTATTTT. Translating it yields CASSLAPRATDTQYF.

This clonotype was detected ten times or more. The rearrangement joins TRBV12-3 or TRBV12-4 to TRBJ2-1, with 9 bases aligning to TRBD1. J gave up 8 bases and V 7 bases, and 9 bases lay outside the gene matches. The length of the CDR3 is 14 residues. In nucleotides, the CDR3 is TGTGCCAGCACTTACCGGGACAGGGTACATGAGCAGTTCTTC. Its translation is CASTYRDRVHEQFF.

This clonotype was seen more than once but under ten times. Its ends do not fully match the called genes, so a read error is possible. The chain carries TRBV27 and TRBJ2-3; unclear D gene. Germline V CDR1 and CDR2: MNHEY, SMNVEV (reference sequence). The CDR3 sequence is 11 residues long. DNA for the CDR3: TGTGCCAGCAGCGATGGGCCGGCCCGCCATTTT. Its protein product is CASSDGPARHF.

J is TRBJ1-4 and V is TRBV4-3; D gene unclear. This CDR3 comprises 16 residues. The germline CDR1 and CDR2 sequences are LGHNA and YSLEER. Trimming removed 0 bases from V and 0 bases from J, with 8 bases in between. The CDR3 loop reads CASSQETPATNEKLFF. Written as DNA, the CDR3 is TGCGCCAGCAGCCAAGAAACGCCCGCAACTAATGAAAAACTGTTTTTT.

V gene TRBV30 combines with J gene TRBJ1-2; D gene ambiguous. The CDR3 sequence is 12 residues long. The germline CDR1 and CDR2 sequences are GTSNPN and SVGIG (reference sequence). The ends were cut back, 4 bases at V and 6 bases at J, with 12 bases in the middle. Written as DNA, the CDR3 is TGTGCCTGGACTTTACCGGGCAATGGCTACACCTTC. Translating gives CAWTLPGNGYTF. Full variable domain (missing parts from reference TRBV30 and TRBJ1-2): SQTIHQWPATLVQPVGSPLSLECTVEGTSNPNLYWYRQAAGRGLQLLFYSVGIGQISSEVPQNLSASRPQDRQFILSSKKLLLSDSGFYLCAWTLPGNGYTFGSGTRLTVV.

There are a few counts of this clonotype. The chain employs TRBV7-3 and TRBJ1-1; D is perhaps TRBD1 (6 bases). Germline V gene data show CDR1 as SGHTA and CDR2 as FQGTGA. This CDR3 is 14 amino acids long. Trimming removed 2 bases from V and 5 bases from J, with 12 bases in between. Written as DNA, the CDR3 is TGTGCCAGCAGCTTAGGTAATAGGGGGACTGAAGCTTTCTTT. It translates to CASSLGNRGTEAFF.

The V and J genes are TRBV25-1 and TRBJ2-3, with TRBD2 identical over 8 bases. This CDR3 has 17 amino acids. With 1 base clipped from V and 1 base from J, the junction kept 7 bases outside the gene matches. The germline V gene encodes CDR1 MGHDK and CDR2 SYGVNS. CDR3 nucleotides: TGTGCCAGCAGTGAATTACCGACGGGGGGGGGCACAGATACGCAGTATTTT. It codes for CASSELPTGGGTDTQYF.

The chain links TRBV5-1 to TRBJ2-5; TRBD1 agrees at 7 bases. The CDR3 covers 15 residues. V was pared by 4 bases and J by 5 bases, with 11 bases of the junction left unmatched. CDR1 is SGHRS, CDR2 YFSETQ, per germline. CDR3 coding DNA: TGCGCCAGCAGCCTTCGACAGGGATTTTTGGAGACCCAGTACTTC. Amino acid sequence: CASSLRQGFLETQYF.

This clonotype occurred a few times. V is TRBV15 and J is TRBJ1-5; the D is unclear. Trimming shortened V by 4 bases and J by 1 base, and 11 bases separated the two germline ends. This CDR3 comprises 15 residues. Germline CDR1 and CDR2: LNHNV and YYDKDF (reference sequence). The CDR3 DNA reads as TGTGCCACCAGCAAGTTTGGGGAAAGCAATCAGCCCCAGCATTTT. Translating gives CATSKFGESNQPQHF.

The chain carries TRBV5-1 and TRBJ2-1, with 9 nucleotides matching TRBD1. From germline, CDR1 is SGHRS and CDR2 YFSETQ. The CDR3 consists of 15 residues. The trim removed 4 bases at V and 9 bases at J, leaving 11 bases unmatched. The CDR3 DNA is TGCGCCAGCAGCGGAACCGGGACAGGGCAAACTGAGCAGTTCTTC. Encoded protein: CASSGTGTGQTEQFF.

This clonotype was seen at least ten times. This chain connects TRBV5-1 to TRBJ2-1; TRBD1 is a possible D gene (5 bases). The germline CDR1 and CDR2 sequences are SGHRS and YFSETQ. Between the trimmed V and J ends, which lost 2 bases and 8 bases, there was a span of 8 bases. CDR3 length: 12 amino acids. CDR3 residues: CASSFRVDEQFF. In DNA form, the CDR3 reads TGCGCCAGCAGCTTCAGGGTCGATGAGCAGTTCTTC.

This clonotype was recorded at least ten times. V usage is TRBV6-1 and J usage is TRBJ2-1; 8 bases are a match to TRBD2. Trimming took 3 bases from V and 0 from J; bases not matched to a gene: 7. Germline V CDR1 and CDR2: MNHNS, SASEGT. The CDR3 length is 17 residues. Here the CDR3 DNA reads TGTGCCAGCAGTGACGACTACGGACTAGCCTCCTACAATGAGCAGTTCTTC. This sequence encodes CASSDDYGLASYNEQFF.

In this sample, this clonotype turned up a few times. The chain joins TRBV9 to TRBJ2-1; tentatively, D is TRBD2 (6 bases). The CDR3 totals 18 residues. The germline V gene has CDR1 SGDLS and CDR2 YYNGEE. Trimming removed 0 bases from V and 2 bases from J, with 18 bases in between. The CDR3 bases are TGTGCCAGCAGCGTAGGAGGGTCGGGCGGGACCCCCTACAATGAGCAGTTCTTC. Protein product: CASSVGGSGGTPYNEQFF.

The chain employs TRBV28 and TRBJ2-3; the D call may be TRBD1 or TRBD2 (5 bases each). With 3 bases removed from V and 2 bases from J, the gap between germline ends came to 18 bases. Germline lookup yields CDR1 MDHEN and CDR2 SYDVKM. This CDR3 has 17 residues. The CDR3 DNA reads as TGTGCCAGCAGTTTCGGGGCAGTGTCGTGGGACACAGATACGCAGTATTTT. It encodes CASSFGAVSWDTDTQYF.

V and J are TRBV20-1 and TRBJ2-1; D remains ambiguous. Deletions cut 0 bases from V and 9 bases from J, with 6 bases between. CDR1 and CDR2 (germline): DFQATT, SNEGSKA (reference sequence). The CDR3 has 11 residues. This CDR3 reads CSARDRVEQFF. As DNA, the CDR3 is TGCAGTGCTAGAGATAGAGTTGAGCAGTTCTTC.

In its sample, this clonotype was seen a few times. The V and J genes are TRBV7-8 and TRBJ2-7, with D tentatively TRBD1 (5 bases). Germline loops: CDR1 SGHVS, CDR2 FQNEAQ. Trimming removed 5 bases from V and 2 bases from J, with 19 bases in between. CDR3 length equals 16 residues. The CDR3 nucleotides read TGTGCCAGCAGCCCGAAGCTCAGGGCTGTAGCCTACGAGCAGTACGTC. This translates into CASSPKLRAVAYEQYV.

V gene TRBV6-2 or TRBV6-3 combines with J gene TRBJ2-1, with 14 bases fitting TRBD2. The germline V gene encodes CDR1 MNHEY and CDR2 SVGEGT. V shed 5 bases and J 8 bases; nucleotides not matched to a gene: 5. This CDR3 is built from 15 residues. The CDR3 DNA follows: TGTGCCAGCAGTCAGACTAGCGGGAGGGTAGATGAGCAGTTCTTC. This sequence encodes CASSQTSGRVDEQFF.

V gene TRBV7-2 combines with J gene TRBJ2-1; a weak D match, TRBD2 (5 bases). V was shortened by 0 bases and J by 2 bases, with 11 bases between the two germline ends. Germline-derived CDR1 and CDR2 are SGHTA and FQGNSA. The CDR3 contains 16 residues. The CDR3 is CASSLASGMAYNEQFF. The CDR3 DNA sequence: TGTGCCAGCAGCTTAGCGTCCGGGATGGCCTACAATGAGCAGTTCTTC.

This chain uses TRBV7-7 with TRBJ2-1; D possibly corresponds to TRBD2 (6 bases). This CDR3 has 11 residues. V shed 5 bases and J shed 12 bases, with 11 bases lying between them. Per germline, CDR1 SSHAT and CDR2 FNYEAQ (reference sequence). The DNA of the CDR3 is TGTGCCAGCAGCGGGGCGGGACCGCAGTTCTTC. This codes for CASSGAGPQFF.

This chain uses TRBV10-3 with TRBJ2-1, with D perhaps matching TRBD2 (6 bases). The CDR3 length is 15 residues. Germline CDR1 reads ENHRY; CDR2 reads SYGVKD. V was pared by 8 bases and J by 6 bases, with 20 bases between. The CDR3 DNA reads TGTGCCATCGGCGGACAATCTGCGGAGGGCAATGAGCAGTTCTTC. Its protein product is CAIGGQSAEGNEQFF.

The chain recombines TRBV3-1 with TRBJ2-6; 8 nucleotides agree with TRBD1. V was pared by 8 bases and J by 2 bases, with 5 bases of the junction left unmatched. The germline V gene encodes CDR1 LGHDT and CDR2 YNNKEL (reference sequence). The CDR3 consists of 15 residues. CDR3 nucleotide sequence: TGTGCCAGCGGCAGGACAGGGCCTGGGGCCAACGTCCTGACTTTC. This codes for CASGRTGPGANVLTF.

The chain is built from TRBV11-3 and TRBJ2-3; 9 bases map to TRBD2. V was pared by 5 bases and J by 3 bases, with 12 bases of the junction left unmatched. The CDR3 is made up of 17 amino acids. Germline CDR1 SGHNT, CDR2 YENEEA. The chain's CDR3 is CASSPPRQREETDTQYF. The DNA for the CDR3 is TGTGCCAGCAGCCCCCCTCGTCAGCGGGAGGAGACAGATACGCAGTATTTT.

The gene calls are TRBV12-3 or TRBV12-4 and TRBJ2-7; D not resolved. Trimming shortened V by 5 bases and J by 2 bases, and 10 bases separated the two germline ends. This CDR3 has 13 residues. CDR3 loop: CASSARSPYEQYF. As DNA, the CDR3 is TGTGCCAGCAGTGCTAGGTCCCCCTACGAGCAGTACTTC.

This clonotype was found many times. In DNA, the CDR3 is TGTGCCAGCAGCTTCGGGACTAGCGGGACTCAAGAGACCCAGTACTTC. Translated: CASSFGTSGTQETQYF. This sequence joins TRBV5-8 and TRBJ2-5, with 13 bases aligning to TRBD2. The CDR3 has 16 residues. In germline, CDR1 is SGHTS, CDR2 YDEGEE. V gave up 2 bases and J gave up 2 bases; unmatched junction bases: 3.

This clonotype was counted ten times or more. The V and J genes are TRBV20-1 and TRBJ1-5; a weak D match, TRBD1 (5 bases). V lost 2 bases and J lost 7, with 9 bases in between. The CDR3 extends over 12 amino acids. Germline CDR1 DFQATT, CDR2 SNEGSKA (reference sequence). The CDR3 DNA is TGCAGTGCTAGACGGAAGGGGCAGCCCCAGCATTTT. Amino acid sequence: CSARRKGQPQHF.

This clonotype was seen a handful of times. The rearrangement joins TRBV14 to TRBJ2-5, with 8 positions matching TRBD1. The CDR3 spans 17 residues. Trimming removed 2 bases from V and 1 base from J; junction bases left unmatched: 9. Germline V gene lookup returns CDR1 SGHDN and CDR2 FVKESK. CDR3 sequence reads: CASSQRTGRNLQETQYF. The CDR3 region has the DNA TGTGCCAGCAGCCAACGGACAGGGCGCAACCTCCAAGAGACCCAGTACTTC.

The CDR3 DNA follows: TGTGCCAGCAGTTCAACAGCTAAAAATCAGCCCCAGCATTTT. Amino acids: CASSSTAKNQPQHF. The V and J genes are TRBV28 and TRBJ1-5; D is unresolved. The V and J ends lost 4 bases and 4 bases respectively, with 11 bases between them. Germline CDR1 is MDHEN and CDR2 is SYDVKM. CDR3 length: 14 amino acids.

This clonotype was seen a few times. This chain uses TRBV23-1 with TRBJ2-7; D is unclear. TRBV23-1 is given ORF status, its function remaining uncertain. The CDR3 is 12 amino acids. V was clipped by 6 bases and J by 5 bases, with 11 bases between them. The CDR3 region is CASSPRRNEQYV. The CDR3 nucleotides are TGCGCCAGCAGCCCCAGGCGAAACGAGCAGTACGTC.

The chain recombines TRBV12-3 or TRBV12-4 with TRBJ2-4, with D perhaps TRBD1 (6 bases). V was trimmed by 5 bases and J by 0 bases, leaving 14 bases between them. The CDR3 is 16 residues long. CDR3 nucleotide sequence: TGTGCCAGCAGTACAGGACAGAAAATAGCCAAAAACATTCAGTACTTC. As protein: CASSTGQKIAKNIQYF.

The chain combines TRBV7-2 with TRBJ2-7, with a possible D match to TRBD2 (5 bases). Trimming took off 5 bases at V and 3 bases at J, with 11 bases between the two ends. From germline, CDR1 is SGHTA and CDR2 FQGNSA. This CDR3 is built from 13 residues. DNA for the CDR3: TGTGCCAGCAGCGACCAGCGGTTCTACGAGCAGTACTTC. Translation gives CASSDQRFYEQYF.